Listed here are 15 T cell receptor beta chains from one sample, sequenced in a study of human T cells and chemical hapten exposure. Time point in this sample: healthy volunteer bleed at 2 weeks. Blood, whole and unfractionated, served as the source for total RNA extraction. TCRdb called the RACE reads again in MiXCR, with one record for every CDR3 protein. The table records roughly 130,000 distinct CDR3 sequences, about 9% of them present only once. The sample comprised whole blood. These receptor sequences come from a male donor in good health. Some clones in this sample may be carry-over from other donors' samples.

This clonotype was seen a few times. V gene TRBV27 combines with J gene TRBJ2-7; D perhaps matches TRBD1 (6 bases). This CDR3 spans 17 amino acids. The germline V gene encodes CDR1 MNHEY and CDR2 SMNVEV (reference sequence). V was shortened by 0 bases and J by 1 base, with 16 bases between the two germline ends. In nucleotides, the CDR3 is TGTGCCAGCAGTTTATCGCCCCCTGCCAGGGGATCCTACGAGCAGTACTTC. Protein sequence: CASSLSPPARGSYEQYF.

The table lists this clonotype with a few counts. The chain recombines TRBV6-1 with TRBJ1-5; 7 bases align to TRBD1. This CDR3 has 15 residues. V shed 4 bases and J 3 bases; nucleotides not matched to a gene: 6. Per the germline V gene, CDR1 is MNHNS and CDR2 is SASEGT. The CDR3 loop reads CASSGRDRDNQPQHF. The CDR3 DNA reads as TGTGCCAGCAGTGGCCGGGACAGAGACAATCAGCCCCAGCATTTT.

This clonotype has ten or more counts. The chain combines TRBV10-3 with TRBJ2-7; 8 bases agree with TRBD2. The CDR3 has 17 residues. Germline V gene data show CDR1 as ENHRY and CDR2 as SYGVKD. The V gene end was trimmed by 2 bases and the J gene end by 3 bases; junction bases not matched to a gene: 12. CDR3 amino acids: CAISEPGKGLEDYEQYF. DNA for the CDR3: TGTGCCATCAGTGAGCCCGGGAAGGGACTAGAGGACTACGAGCAGTACTTC.

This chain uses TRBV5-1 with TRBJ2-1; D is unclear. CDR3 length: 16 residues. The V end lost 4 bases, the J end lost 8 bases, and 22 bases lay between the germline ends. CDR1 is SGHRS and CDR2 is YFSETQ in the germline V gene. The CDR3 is CASSVTGSPVMDEQFF. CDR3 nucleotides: TGCGCCAGCAGCGTAACCGGGTCCCCCGTTATGGATGAGCAGTTCTTC.

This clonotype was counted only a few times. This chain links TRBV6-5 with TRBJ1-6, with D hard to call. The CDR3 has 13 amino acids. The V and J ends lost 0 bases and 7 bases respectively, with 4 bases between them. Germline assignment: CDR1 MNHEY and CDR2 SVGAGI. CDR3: CASSYSPNSPLHF. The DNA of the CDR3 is TGTGCCAGCAGTTACTCTCCCAATTCACCCCTCCACTTT.

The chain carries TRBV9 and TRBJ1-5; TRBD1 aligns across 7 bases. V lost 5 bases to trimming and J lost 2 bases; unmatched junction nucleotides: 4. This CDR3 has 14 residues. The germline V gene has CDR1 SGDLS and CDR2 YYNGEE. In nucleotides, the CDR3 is TGTGCCAGCAGTACAGGGGATGGCAATCAGCCCCAGCATTTT. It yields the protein CASSTGDGNQPQHF.

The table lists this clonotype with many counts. This CDR3 is CASSLTPGTSGGASGTDTQYF. The CDR3 bases are TGTGCCAGCAGCTTAACTCCCGGGACTAGCGGGGGGGCGAGTGGGACAGATACGCAGTATTTT. This chain uses TRBV7-7 with TRBJ2-3; TRBD2 matches 16 bases. Germline values: CDR1 SSHAT, CDR2 FNYEAQ (reference sequence). V shed 2 bases and J 3 bases; nucleotides not matched to a gene: 14. This CDR3 contains 21 residues.

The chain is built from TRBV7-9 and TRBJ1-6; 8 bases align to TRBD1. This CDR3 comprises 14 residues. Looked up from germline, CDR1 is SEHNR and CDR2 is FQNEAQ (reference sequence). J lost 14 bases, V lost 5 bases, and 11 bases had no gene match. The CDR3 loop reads CASSPWTGPSALHF. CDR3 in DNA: TGTGCCAGCAGCCCATGGACAGGGCCCTCGGCCCTCCACTTT.

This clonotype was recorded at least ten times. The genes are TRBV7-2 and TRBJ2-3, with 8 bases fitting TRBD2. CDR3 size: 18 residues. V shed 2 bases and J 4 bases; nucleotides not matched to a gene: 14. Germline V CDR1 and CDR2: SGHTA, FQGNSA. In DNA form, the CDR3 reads TGTGCCAGCAGCTTACGAGTAGGACTAGCTATTGCGCCAGATACGCAGTATTTT. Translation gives CASSLRVGLAIAPDTQYF.

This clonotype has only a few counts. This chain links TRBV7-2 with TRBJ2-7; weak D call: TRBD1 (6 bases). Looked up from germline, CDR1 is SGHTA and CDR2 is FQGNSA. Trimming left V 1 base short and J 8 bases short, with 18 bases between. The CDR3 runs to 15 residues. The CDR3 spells CASSLGQGFVFKQYF. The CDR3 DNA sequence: TGTGCCAGCAGCTTAGGCCAGGGGTTTGTCTTCAAGCAGTACTTC.

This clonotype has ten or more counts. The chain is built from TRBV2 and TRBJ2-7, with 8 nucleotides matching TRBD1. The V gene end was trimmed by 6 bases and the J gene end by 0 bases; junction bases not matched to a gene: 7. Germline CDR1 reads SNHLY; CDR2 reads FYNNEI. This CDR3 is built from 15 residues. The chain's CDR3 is CASRGTGLHSYEQYF. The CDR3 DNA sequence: TGTGCCAGCAGAGGGACAGGACTCCACTCCTACGAGCAGTACTTC.

Written as DNA, the CDR3 is TGTGCCAGCAGTTACGAGGGGTGGTCGGAAGAGACCCAGTACTTC. It translates to CASSYEGWSEETQYF. The chain carries TRBV6-2 or TRBV6-3 and TRBJ2-5; D may be TRBD1 or TRBD2 (5 bases each). Germline V gene data show CDR1 as MNHEY and CDR2 as SVGEGT. Trimming cost V 2 bases and J 3 bases, with 13 bases left between them. There are 15 residues in the CDR3.

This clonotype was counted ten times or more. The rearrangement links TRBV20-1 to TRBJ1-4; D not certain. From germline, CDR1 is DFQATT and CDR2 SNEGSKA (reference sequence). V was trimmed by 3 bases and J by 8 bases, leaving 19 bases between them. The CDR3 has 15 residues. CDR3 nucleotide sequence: TGCAGTGCTAGGGGAGGAGTGCGATCGCGGGAAAAACTGTTTTTT. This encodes CSARGGVRSREKLFF.

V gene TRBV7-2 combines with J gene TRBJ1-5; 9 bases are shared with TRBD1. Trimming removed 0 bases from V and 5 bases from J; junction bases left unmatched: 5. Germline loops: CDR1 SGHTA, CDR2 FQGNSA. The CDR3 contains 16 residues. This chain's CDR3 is CASSLALQGAYQPQHF. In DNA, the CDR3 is TGTGCCAGCAGCTTAGCGCTACAGGGGGCTTATCAGCCCCAGCATTTT.

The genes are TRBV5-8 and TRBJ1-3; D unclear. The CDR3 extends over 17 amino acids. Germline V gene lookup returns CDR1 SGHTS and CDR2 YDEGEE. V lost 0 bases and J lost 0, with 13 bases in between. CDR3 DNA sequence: TGTGCCAGCAGCTTGGCGGGCGACTGGAGCTCTGGAAACACCATATATTTT. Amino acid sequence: CASSLAGDWSSGNTIYF.